One and the same sample provided the 6 T cell receptor beta chains below, sequenced in a study of blood T cells in healthy people across ages. Combining a sample-barcoded 5' primer with a J-beta primer mix, a second PCR ran for about 7 to 11 cycles. TCRdb independently ran MiXCR on the 5' RACE reads; one entry per CDR3 protein. The data hold 1.4 million or so distinct CDR3 sequences, with roughly two fifths observed a single time. Material: blood. These receptors were obtained from a woman under 30 in good health.

V is TRBV29-1 and J is TRBJ2-2; 8 bases agree with TRBD1. J lost 0 bases, V lost 6 bases, and 3 bases had no gene match. The CDR3 is 14 amino acids. Germline V gene data show CDR1 as SQVTM and CDR2 as ANQGSEA. CDR3 protein: CSVGQGSNTGELFF. DNA for the CDR3: TGCAGCGTCGGACAGGGATCGAACACCGGGGAGCTGTTTTTT.

The V and J genes are TRBV4-1 and TRBJ2-7; D remains ambiguous. CDR1 and CDR2 from the germline V gene are MGHRA and YSYEKL. The CDR3 is 16 amino acids. The V and J ends lost 4 bases and 2 bases respectively, with 18 bases between them. In nucleotides, the CDR3 is TGCGCCAGCAGCCTTGCGCCTGGGCGCCCGACCTACGAGCAGTACTTC. Protein sequence: CASSLAPGRPTYEQYF.

The chain has TRBV20-1 and TRBJ2-3, with 13 nucleotides matching TRBD2. Germline V gene sequence: CDR1 DFQATT, CDR2 SNEGSKA (reference sequence). V shed 1 base and J 1 base; nucleotides not matched to a gene: 2. This CDR3 contains 16 residues. CDR3 DNA sequence: TGCAGTGCTAGAGGCGGACTAGCGGGAGGCACAGATACGCAGTATTTT. Its protein is CSARGGLAGGTDTQYF.

This clonotype was counted a few times. The genes are TRBV3-1 and TRBJ1-1, with D perhaps matching TRBD1 (6 bases). V gave up 1 base and J gave up 0 bases, with 12 bases separating them. Germline assignment: CDR1 LGHDT and CDR2 YNNKEL (reference sequence). This CDR3 comprises 16 residues. The CDR3 DNA follows: TGTGCCAGCAGCCAAGTCGGGGGGCTGGTGAACACTGAAGCTTTCTTT. This sequence encodes CASSQVGGLVNTEAFF.

The V call is TRBV7-2, the J call TRBJ2-7; D call uncertain. With 5 bases removed from V and 4 bases from J, the gap between germline ends came to 12 bases. Germline V CDR1 and CDR2: SGHTA, FQGNSA. CDR3 length: 13 amino acids. The DNA of the CDR3 is TGTGCCAGCAGCGACCCAATTTCTTACGAGCAGTACTTC. Encoded protein: CASSDPISYEQYF.

CDR3 DNA: TGTGCCAGCAGCTTAGCTGCAGGGATAGGAGAAAAACTGTTTTTT. This translates into CASSLAAGIGEKLFF. The genes are TRBV7-2 and TRBJ1-4; a possible D gene is TRBD1 (5 bases). There are 15 residues in the CDR3. Trimming removed 0 bases at V and 8 bases at J, with 13 bases between. In germline, CDR1 is SGHTA, CDR2 FQGNSA.